Listed here are 23 T cell receptor beta chains from one sample, sequenced in a study of blood T cell repertoires in COVID-19. Here immunoSEQ multiplex PCR was the method, and the copy in TCRdb shows in-frame clones only, minus some. The data contain a few hundred thousand clones, roughly nine tenths of them singletons. Sequenced input: PBMCs or T cells enriched from blood (not recorded which). These TCRs come from a woman aged 25 to 39 who had recovered from COVID-19.

The chain is built from TRBV18 and TRBJ1-2; tentative D call: TRBD1 (5 bases). V lost 1 base and J 0 bases, leaving 18 bases between the germline ends. CDR3 length equals 18 residues. CDR1 KGHSH and CDR2 LQKENI come from the germline V gene. For the CDR3, the DNA is TGTGCCAGCTCACCACTAGGGGCTCATAAACCCTCTAACTATGGCTACACCTTC. This codes for CASSPLGAHKPSNYGYTF.

The V call is TRBV2, the J call TRBJ1-6, with D possibly TRBD1 on 5 matching bases. V was clipped by 8 bases and J by 8 bases, with 16 bases between them. The CDR3 runs 14 residues. CDR1 SNHLY and CDR2 FYNNEI come from the germline V gene. Written as DNA, the CDR3 is TGTGCCAGCCAGGGCCTCTTGTTGGATTCACCCCTCCACTTT. Translated, it gives CASQGLLLDSPLHF.

This sequence joins TRBV5-6 and TRBJ2-3; 8 bases align to TRBD1. The CDR3 loop spans 16 amino acids. The V gene end was trimmed by 0 bases and the J gene end by 6 bases; junction bases not matched to a gene: 9. The V gene's germline CDR1 is SGHDT and CDR2 YYEEEE. The DNA for the CDR3 is TGTGCCAGCAGCTTGGCCTCAGGGGGCCTATGGGATACGCAGTATTTT. Translation: CASSLASGGLWDTQYF.

The genes are TRBV29-1 and TRBJ2-1, with D maybe TRBD1 (6 bases). CDR1 and CDR2 (germline): SQVTM, ANQGSEA. CDR3 size: 15 residues. V lost 6 bases and J lost 7, with 22 bases in between. The CDR3 nucleotides are TGCAGCGTGGGGGTGGGGGACATCCGTAAGAATGAGCAGTTCTTC. This translates into CSVGVGDIRKNEQFF.

This chain connects TRBV27 to TRBJ1-2, with D uncertain. V was shortened by 6 bases and J by 6 bases, with 14 bases between the two germline ends. The CDR3 length is 13 residues. Germline lookup yields CDR1 MNHEY and CDR2 SMNVEV (reference sequence). CDR3 in DNA: TGTGCCAGCAGCCGATGGGCGGGTAATGGCTACACCTTC. Its translation is CASSRWAGNGYTF.

The sample holds one count of this clone. The chain has TRBV2 and TRBJ2-4; D is ambiguous. Per the germline V gene, CDR1 is SNHLY and CDR2 is FYNNEI. This CDR3 spans 13 amino acids. Trimming pared 6 bases from V and 9 bases from J, leaving 15 bases between. The DNA for the CDR3 is TGTGCCAGCAGGGCTCCTTCTCTTACCATTCAGTACTTC. Protein sequence: CASRAPSLTIQYF.

The rearrangement joins TRBV6-4 to TRBJ2-2; the D is unclear. The CDR3 is made up of 13 amino acids. The germline V and J ends were trimmed by 0 bases and 8 bases, with 7 bases remaining between them. The V gene's germline CDR1 is MRHNA and CDR2 SNTAGT. The CDR3 reads CASSDSLSGELFF. As DNA, the CDR3 is TGTGCCAGCAGTGACTCGTTATCGGGGGAGCTGTTTTTT.

Turning to this clone: As the CDR3 is not closed by the conserved phenylalanine or tryptophan, this likely results from a read error. No DNA is shown, since the ends of the CDR3 on it are uncertain; the CDR3 is the one TCRdb lists. The rearrangement joins TRBV12-1 to TRBJ1-2; the DNA was not compared with TRBD1, the D call given in the table. TRBV12-1 is recorded as a pseudogene. The CDR3 contains 8 residues when both ends are counted. CDR3 protein: CASSFIWL.

V is TRBV20-1 and J is TRBJ2-3, with 7 nucleotides matching TRBD2. The CDR3 runs to 14 residues. The germline gives CDR1 DFQATT, CDR2 SNEGSKA (reference sequence). Losses at the gene ends were 3 bases for V and 5 bases for J; bases not matched to a gene: 8. The DNA of the CDR3 is TGCAGTGCTAGTGTGCGGGGGTTCTTAGATACGCAGTATTTT. Translated, it gives CSASVRGFLDTQYF.

The chain carries TRBV5-1 and TRBJ1-2, with D unresolved. From germline, CDR1 is SGHRS and CDR2 YFSETQ. The germline V and J ends were trimmed by 7 bases and 6 bases, with 16 bases remaining between them. The CDR3 consists of 13 residues. The CDR3 sequence: CASHNTGFDGYTF. The CDR3 DNA reads TGCGCCAGCCACAATACGGGGTTTGATGGCTACACCTTC.

This clone was seen a single time. Different DNA sequences within this sample yield the same CDR3. The chain uses TRBV28 and TRBJ1-4; 9 nucleotides agree with TRBD1. From germline, CDR1 is MDHEN and CDR2 SYDVKM. The J segment lost 8 bases and the V segment lost 8 bases, leaving 3 bases of the junction unmatched. CDR3 length: 12 residues. This chain's CDR3 is CASRQGGEKLFF. Here the CDR3 DNA reads TGTGCCAGCCGACAGGGGGGCGAAAAACTGTTTTTT. Filled out from reference TRBV28 and TRBJ1-4, the complete variable domain reads DVKVTQSSRYLVKRTGEKVFLECVQDMDHENMFWYRQDPGLGLRLIYFSYDVKMKEKGDIPEGYSVSREKKERFSLILESASTNQTSMYLCASRQGGEKLFFGSGTQLSVL.

The chain couples TRBV7-3 to TRBJ2-1; 10 bases map to TRBD2. The V gene's germline CDR1 is SGHTA and CDR2 FQGTGA. The ends lost 5 bases at V and 7 bases at J; junction bases unmatched: 8. CDR3 length: 15 amino acids. In nucleotides, the CDR3 is TGTGCCAGCAGCCTCGGGGCTAGCGGGGGTAATGAGCAGTTCTTC. This gives the protein CASSLGASGGNEQFF.

This clone was detected only a few times. J is TRBJ1-1 and V is TRBV27; D possibly corresponds to TRBD1 (5 bases). CDR1 is MNHEY, CDR2 SMNVEV, per germline (reference sequence). Trimming removed 5 bases at V and 7 bases at J, with 14 bases between. The CDR3 spans 13 residues. The CDR3 nucleotides read TGTGCCAGCAGTCGCCAGGGAACGAGTGAAGCTTTCTTT. Translating it yields CASSRQGTSEAFF.

The rearrangement links TRBV12-3 or TRBV12-4 to TRBJ1-2, with D possibly TRBD1 on 5 matching bases. V was trimmed by 7 bases and J by 7 bases, leaving 16 bases between them. CDR3 length: 13 residues. In DNA, the CDR3 is TGTGCCAGCACTTTCGGGGGTTTGAGTGGCTACACCTTC. Translated, it gives CASTFGGLSGYTF.

The V gene is TRBV19, the J gene TRBJ2-1, with 7 bases lining up with TRBD2. The CDR3 spans 14 residues. CDR1 is LNHDA, CDR2 SQIVND, per germline (reference sequence). The V segment lost 6 bases and the J segment 9 bases; nucleotides outside the gene matches: 11. For the CDR3, the DNA is TGTGCCAGTAGCTCCAGGGAGGGGCAGGGTGAGCAGTTCTTC. Its translation is CASSSREGQGEQFF.

The V call is TRBV27, the J call TRBJ2-1; 7 bases align to TRBD2. Germline loops: CDR1 MNHEY, CDR2 SMNVEV (reference sequence). This CDR3 comprises 12 residues. Germline trimming cut 6 bases from V and 9 bases from J; bases unmatched to any gene: 5. The CDR3 sequence: CASSPWGGEQFF. CDR3 coding DNA: TGTGCCAGCAGCCCCTGGGGGGGTGAGCAGTTCTTC.

This chain uses TRBV13 with TRBJ1-2; 8 bases fit TRBD1. The CDR3 totals 18 residues. J lost 2 bases, V lost 2 bases, and 13 bases had no gene match. Germline V gives CDR1 PRHDT, CDR2 FYEKMQ (reference sequence). CDR3 sequence: CASSLWSGVRTGNYGYTF. The DNA for the CDR3 is TGTGCCAGCAGCTTATGGTCTGGGGTGAGGACAGGGAACTATGGCTACACCTTC.

The gene calls are TRBV28 and TRBJ2-2; maybe TRBD1 (6 bases). Looked up from germline, CDR1 is MDHEN and CDR2 is SYDVKM. The CDR3 consists of 14 residues. V lost 4 bases, J lost 3 bases, and 9 bases lay in between. CDR3 protein: CASSWGHHTGELFF. The CDR3 DNA reads as TGTGCCAGCAGTTGGGGACATCACACCGGGGAGCTGTTTTTT.

J is TRBJ2-2 and V is TRBV6-4; 9 nucleotides agree with TRBD2. V lost 4 bases, J lost 7 bases, and 10 bases stayed unmatched. Germline CDR1 and CDR2: MRHNA and SNTAGT. The CDR3 is 16 residues long. The CDR3 region has the DNA TGTGCCAGCAGTGCGGAGAGCGGGGGGTCGCTCGGGGAGCTGTTTTTT. It yields the protein CASSAESGGSLGELFF.

The rearrangement links TRBV7-8 to TRBJ2-7; a possible D gene is TRBD1 (6 bases). Germline V gene lookup returns CDR1 SGHVS and CDR2 FQNEAQ. The CDR3 sequence is 12 residues long. V was shortened by 9 bases and J by 5 bases, with 14 bases between the two germline ends. The CDR3 region has the DNA TGTGCCAGTCAGGGGCTATTCAACGAGCAGTACTTC. Its protein is CASQGLFNEQYF. Supplemented by reference TRBV7-8 and TRBJ2-7, the full variable domain reads GAGVSQSPRYKVAKRGQDVALRCDPISGHVSLFWYQQALGQGPEFLTYFQNEAQLDKSGLPSDRFFAERPEGSVSTLKIQRTQQEDSAVYLCASQGLFNEQYFGPGTRLTVT.

The CDR3 coding sequence is TGCAGTGCTAGTCAGGACAGGAATTCACCCCTCCACTTT. Translated: CSASQDRNSPLHF. The chain is built from TRBV20-1 and TRBJ1-6; TRBD1 agrees at 7 bases. Germline V CDR1 and CDR2: DFQATT, SNEGSKA (reference sequence). CDR3 length equals 13 residues. V was clipped by 3 bases and J by 7 bases; unmatched bases: 3.

The rearrangement joins TRBV19 to TRBJ2-1, with TRBD1 matching 8 bases. V shed 6 bases and J 7 bases; nucleotides not matched to a gene: 14. The germline CDR1 and CDR2 sequences are LNHDA and SQIVND (reference sequence). There are 16 residues in the CDR3. The DNA of the CDR3 is TGTGCCAGTAGACGCCAGGGGGCTGGAGTCGCGAATGAGCAGTTCTTC. It codes for CASRRQGAGVANEQFF. Complete variable domain (other parts from reference TRBV19 and TRBJ2-1): DGGITQSPKYLFRKEGQNVTLSCEQNLNHDAMYWYRQDPGQGLRLIYYSQIVNDFQKGDIAEGYSVSREKKESFPLTVTSAQKNPTAFYLCASRRQGAGVANEQFFGPGTRLTVL.

This clone is a singleton in its sample. DNA for the CDR3: TGTGCCAGCAGCGTAGGGGGGGGAGATACGCAGTATTTT. Protein: CASSVGGGDTQYF. V and J are TRBV9 and TRBJ2-3, with 7 bases that match TRBD2. The CDR3 is 13 amino acids. V dropped 0 bases and J dropped 5; count of bases not matched to a gene: 0. Per the germline V gene, CDR1 is SGDLS and CDR2 is YYNGEE.